Presented here are 10 T cell receptor beta chains from one specimen sequenced in a study of OX40 agonist ivuxolimab in advanced cancers. Method: immunoSEQ multiplex PCR; TCRdb's copy keeps in-frame clones and lacks some. The sample consists of about 55,000 clones, 65% to 80% of them appearing once. This specimen consisted of CD4+ or CD8+ T cells sorted from blood, obtained in a trial of the OX40 agonist ivuxolimab. The source of these receptors is an adult with an advanced solid tumor such as melanoma, head and neck, liver or kidney cancer.

The chain couples TRBV5-4 to TRBJ1-5; D remains unclear. This CDR3 comprises 15 residues. The V end was cut by 4 bases, the J end by 5 bases, with 16 bases between. CDR1 is SGHNT and CDR2 is YYREEE in the germline V gene (reference sequence). As DNA, the CDR3 is TGTGCCAGCAGCCGAGACGGGAACGTTGATCAGCCCCAGCATTTT. It codes for CASSRDGNVDQPQHF.

The V gene is TRBV19, the J gene TRBJ2-7; 10 nucleotides line up with TRBD1. The germline gives CDR1 LNHDA, CDR2 SQIVND (reference sequence). V lost 4 bases, J lost 2 bases, and 5 bases stayed unmatched. The CDR3 runs 15 residues. The DNA for the CDR3 is TGTGCCAGTAGTACCTTTGGACAGGGGGCCTACGAGCAGTACTTC. This sequence encodes CASSTFGQGAYEQYF.

This clone has just a few counts. The rearrangement links TRBV7-2 to TRBJ1-1; 9 bases align to TRBD1. The germline gives CDR1 SGHTA, CDR2 FQGNSA. V was pared by 3 bases and J by 11 bases, with 7 bases of the junction left unmatched. The length of the CDR3 is 13 residues. The CDR3, as DNA: TGTGCCAGCAGCTTGGACAGGGGAGTGTGGGCTTTCTTT. Amino acids: CASSLDRGVWAFF. Full variable domain (rest looked up from reference TRBV7-2 and TRBJ1-1): GAGVSQSPSNKVTEKGKDVELRCDPISGHTALYWYRQSLGQGLEFLIYFQGNSAPDKSGLPSDRFSAERTGGSVSTLTIQRTQQEDSAVYLCASSLDRGVWAFFGQGTRLTVV.

The gene calls are TRBV6-1 and TRBJ2-2; 7 nucleotides align to TRBD1. The CDR3 totals 17 residues. Trimming cost V 4 bases and J 0 bases; bases outside gene matches: 8. Germline-derived CDR1 and CDR2 are MNHNS and SASEGT. The CDR3 coding sequence is TGTGCCAGCAGTGGTGGGACAGTATTCGCGAACACCGGGGAGCTGTTTTTT. Translated, it gives CASSGGTVFANTGELFF.

The chain carries TRBV21-1 and TRBJ2-7. TRBV21-1 is shown as a pseudogene. The CDR3 extends over 16 amino acids. Written as DNA, the CDR3 is TGTGCCAGCAGCAAAATGCCCAAGGGGGGTTTTTACGAGCAGTACTTC. Translated, it gives CASSKMPKGGFYEQYF.

The V and J genes are TRBV2 and TRBJ1-3, with TRBD1 matching over 10 bases. Germline CDR1 SNHLY, CDR2 FYNNEI. This CDR3 has 19 amino acids. With V trimmed by 6 bases and J by 0 bases, 14 bases remained unmatched. The CDR3 loop reads CASRFSSGTGALSGNTIYF. The CDR3 DNA reads as TGTGCCAGCAGATTTTCCTCCGGGACAGGGGCCCTCTCTGGAAACACCATATATTTT.

This chain links TRBV19 with TRBJ1-5; 9 bases align to TRBD1. CDR1 and CDR2 (germline): LNHDA, SQIVND (reference sequence). The length of the CDR3 is 15 residues. V lost 5 bases to trimming and J lost 2 bases; unmatched junction nucleotides: 4. In nucleotides, the CDR3 is TGTGCCAGTAGTCTGACAGGGGGTGGCAATCAGCCCCAGCATTTT. Amino acids: CASSLTGGGNQPQHF.

The chain recombines TRBV30 with TRBJ1-2; 9 nucleotides align to TRBD1. The CDR3 extends over 14 amino acids. Germline CDR1 reads GTSNPN; CDR2 reads SVGIG (reference sequence). Trimming removed 1 base from V and 8 bases from J; junction bases left unmatched: 8. The DNA of the CDR3 is TGTGCCTGGAGTGAAAGGACAGGGGATAGGGGCTACACCTTC. Translated: CAWSERTGDRGYTF.

CDR3 bases: TGTGCCAGCAGCCGGGGGGGATTCTATGGCTACACCTTC. Its translation is CASSRGGFYGYTF. The chain carries TRBV14 and TRBJ1-2, with D maybe TRBD1 (5 bases). V dropped 4 bases and J dropped 4 bases, with 10 bases sitting between them. CDR1 and CDR2 (germline): SGHDN, FVKESK. The CDR3 loop spans 13 amino acids.

The J gene is TRBJ2-3, the V gene TRBV7-3, with a possible D match to TRBD1 (5 bases). This CDR3 contains 14 residues. The V end lost 5 bases, the J end lost 0 bases, and 9 bases lay between the germline ends. The germline gives CDR1 SGHTA, CDR2 FQGTGA. The CDR3: CASSPRASTDTQYF. The DNA for the CDR3 is TGTGCCAGCAGCCCCAGGGCGAGCACAGATACGCAGTATTTT.